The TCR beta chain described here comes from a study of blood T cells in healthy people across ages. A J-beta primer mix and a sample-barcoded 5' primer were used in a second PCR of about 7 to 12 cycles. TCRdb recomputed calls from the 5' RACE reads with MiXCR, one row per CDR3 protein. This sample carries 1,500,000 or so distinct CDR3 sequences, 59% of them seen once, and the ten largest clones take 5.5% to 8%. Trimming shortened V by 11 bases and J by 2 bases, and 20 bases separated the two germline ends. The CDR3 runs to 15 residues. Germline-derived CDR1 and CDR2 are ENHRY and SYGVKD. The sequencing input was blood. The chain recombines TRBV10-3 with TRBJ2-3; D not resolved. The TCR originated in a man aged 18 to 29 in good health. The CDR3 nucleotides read TGTGCCTTACGCTTCGGGTTGGGCGCCACAGATACGCAGTATTTT. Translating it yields CALRFGLGATDTQYF.